This T cell receptor beta chain was obtained from a study of blood T cell repertoires in COVID-19. The CDR3 loop spans 13 amino acids. Germline loops: CDR1 MNHEY, CDR2 SVGAGI. V dropped 7 bases and J dropped 5; count of bases not matched to a gene: 4. Using immunoSEQ multiplex PCR, the repertoire was profiled, and TCRdb retains in-frame clones only, with some absent. The table shows just under 350,000 clones, with more than 75% occurring only once. This clonotype originated in a woman aged 50 to 65 with COVID-19, enrolled during active disease. V is TRBV6-5 and J is TRBJ2-1; 8 bases are shared with TRBD1. Sequencing was carried out using peripheral blood. The CDR3 is CASIQGGNNEQFF. The CDR3 DNA follows: TGTGCCAGCATACAGGGGGGTAACAATGAGCAGTTCTTC.